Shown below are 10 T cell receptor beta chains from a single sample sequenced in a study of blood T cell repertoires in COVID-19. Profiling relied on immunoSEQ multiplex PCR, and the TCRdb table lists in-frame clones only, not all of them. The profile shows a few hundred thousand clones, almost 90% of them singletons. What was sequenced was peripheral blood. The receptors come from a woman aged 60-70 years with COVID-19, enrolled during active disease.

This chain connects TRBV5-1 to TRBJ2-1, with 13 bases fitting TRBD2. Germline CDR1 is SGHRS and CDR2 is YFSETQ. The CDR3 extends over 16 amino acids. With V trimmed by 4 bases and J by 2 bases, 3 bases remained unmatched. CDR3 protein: CASSGLAGATYNEQFF. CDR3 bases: TGCGCCAGCAGCGGACTAGCGGGGGCGACCTACAATGAGCAGTTCTTC.

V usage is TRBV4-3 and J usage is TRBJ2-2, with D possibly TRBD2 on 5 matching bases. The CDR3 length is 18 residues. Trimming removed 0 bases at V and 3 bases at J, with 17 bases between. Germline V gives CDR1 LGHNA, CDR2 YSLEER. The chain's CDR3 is CASSQDWVERLYTGELFF. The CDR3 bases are TGCGCCAGCAGCCAAGATTGGGTCGAGCGGTTGTACACCGGGGAGCTGTTTTTT.

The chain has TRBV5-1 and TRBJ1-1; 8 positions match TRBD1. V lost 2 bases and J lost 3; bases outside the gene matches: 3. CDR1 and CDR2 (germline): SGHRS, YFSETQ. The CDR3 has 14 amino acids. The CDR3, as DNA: TGCGCCAGCAGCTTTGACAGGGGCTACACTGAAGCTTTCTTT. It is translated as CASSFDRGYTEAFF.

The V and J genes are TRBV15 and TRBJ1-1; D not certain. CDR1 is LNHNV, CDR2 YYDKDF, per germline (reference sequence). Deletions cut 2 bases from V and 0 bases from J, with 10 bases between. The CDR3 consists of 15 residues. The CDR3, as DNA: TGTGCCACCAGCAGATCCAGGTCCTTGAACACTGAAGCTTTCTTT. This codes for CATSRSRSLNTEAFF.

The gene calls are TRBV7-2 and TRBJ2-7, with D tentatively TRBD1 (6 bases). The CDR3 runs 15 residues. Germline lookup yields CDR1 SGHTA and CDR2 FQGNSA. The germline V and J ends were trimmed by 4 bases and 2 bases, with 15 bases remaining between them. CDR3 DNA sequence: TGTGCCAGCAGCTATACCGACAGGTTCCCCTACGAGCAGTACTTC. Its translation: CASSYTDRFPYEQYF.

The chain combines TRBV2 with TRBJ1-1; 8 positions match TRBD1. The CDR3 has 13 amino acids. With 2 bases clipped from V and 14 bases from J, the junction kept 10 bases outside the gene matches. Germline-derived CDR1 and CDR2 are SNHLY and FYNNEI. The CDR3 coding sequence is TGTGCCAGCAGTGAAACAAACAGGGGGGAAGAATTCTTT. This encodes CASSETNRGEEFF.

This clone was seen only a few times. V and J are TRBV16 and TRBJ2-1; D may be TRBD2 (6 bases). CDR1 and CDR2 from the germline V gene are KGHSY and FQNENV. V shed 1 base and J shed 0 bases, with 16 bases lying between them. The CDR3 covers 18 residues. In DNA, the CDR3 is TGTGCCAGCAGCCAATTTAGGGGCGGGGTAAGCTCCTACAATGAGCAGTTCTTC. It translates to CASSQFRGGVSSYNEQFF.

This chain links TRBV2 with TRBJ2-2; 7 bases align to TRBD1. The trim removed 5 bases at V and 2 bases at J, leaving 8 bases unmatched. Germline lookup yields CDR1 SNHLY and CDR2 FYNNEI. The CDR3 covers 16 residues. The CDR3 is CASSLDRPPNTGELFF. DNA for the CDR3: TGTGCCAGCAGTCTGGACAGGCCGCCCAACACCGGGGAGCTGTTTTTT.

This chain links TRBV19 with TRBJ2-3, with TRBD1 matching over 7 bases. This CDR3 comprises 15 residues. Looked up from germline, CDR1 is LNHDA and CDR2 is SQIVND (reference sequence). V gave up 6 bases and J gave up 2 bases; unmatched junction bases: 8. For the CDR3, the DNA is TGTGCCAGTAGCGCAGACAGGGCCGACACAGATACGCAGTATTTT. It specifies CASSADRADTDTQYF.

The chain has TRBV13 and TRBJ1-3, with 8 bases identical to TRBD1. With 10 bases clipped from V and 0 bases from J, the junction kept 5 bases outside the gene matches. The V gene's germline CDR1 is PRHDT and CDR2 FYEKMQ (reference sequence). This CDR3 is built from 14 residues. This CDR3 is CATGTGSSGNTIYF. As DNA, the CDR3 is TGTGCCACTGGGACAGGATCCTCTGGAAACACCATATATTTT.